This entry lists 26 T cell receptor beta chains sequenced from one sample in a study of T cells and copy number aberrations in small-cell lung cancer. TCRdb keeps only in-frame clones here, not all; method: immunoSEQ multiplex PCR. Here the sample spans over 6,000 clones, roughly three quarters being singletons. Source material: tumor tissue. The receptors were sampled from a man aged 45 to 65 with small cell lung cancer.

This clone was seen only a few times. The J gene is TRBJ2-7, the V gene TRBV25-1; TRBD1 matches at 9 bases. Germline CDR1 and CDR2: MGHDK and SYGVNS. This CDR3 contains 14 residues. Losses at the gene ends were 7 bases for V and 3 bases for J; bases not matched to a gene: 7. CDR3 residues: CASTRTGDIYEQYF. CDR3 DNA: TGTGCCAGCACCAGGACAGGGGACATCTACGAGCAGTACTTC.

The CDR3 bases are TGTGCCAGCATTACGAGTTGGGCCGGTCGTAGCAATGAGCAGTTCTTC. Its protein is CASITSWAGRSNEQFF. J is TRBJ2-1 and V is TRBV28, with D unresolved. Germline CDR1 reads MDHEN; CDR2 reads SYDVKM. The CDR3 runs 16 residues. The V end was cut by 7 bases, the J end by 6 bases, with 22 bases between.

The CDR3 is CASSSDPSQPQHF. The CDR3 nucleotides are TGTGCCAGCAGCTCTGACCCGTCTCAGCCCCAGCATTTT. This chain joins TRBV7-2 and TRBJ1-5; no clear D. The CDR3 has 13 residues. V lost 4 bases and J 6 bases, leaving 10 bases between the germline ends. CDR1 and CDR2 from the germline V gene are SGHTA and FQGNSA.

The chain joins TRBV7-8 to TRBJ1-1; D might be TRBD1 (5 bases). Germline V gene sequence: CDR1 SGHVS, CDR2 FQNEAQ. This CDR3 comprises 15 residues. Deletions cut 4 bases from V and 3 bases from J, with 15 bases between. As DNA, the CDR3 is TGTGCCAGCAGCTCCGAAGGGGTGAAGTACACTGAAGCTTTCTTT. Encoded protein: CASSSEGVKYTEAFF.

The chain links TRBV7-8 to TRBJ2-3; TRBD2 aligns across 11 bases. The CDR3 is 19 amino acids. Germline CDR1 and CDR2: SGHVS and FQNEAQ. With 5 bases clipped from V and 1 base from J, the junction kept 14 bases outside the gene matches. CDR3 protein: CASSPTGVAGGGGTDTQYF. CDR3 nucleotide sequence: TGTGCCAGCAGCCCCACGGGGGTAGCGGGAGGGGGGGGCACAGATACGCAGTATTTT.

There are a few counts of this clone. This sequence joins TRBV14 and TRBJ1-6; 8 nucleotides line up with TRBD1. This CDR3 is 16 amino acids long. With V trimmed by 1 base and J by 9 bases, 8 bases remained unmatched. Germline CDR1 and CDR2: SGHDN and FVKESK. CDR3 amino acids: CASSQAGGGLGSPLHF. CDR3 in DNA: TGTGCCAGCAGCCAAGCAGGGGGCGGCCTGGGTTCACCCCTCCACTTT.

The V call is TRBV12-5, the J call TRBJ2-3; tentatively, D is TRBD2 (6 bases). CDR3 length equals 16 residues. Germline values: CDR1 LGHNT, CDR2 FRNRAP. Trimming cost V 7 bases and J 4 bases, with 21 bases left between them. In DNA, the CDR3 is TGTGCTAGTGCCCCTTGGAGGGCGGGAAACGCAGATACGCAGTATTTT. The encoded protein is CASAPWRAGNADTQYF.

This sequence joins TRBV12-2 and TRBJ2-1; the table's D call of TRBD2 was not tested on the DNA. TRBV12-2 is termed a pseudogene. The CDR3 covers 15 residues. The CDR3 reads CASHQSGVGNNEQFF. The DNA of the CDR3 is TGTGCAAGTCACCAATCGGGGGTCGGAAACAATGAGCAGTTCTTC.

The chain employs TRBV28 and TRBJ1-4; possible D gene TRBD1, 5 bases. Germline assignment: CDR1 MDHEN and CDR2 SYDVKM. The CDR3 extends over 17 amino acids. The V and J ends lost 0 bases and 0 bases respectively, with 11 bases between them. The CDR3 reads CASSLWAGGATNEKLFF. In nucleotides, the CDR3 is TGTGCCAGCAGTTTATGGGCGGGGGGAGCAACTAATGAAAAACTGTTTTTT.

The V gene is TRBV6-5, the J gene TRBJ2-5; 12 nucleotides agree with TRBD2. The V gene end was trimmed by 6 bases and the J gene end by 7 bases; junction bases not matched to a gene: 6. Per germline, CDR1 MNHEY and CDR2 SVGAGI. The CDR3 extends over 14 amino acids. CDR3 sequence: CASSDLTSGRTQYF. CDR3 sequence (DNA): TGTGCCAGCAGCGACTTGACTAGCGGGAGGACCCAGTACTTC.

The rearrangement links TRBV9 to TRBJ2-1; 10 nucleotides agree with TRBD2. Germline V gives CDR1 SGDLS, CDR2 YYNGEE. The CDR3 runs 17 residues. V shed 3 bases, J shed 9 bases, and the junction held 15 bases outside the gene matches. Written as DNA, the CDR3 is TGTGCCAGCAGCGAGTCGGCAACTAGCGGGATATTGGGTGAGCAGTTCTTC. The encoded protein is CASSESATSGILGEQFF.

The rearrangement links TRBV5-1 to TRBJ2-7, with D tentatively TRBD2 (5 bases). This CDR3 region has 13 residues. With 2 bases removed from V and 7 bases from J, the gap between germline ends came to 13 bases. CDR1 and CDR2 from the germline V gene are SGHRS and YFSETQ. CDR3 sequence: CASSLGTSNEQYF. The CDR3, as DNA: TGCGCCAGCAGCTTAGGTACTAGTAATGAGCAGTACTTC.

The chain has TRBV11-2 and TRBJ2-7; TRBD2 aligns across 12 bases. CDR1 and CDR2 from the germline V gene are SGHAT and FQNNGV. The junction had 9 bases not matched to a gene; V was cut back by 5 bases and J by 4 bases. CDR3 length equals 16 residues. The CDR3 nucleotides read TGTGCCAGCAGCCGCCAGCCTAGCGGGAGGGGTTACGAGCAGTACTTC. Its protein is CASSRQPSGRGYEQYF. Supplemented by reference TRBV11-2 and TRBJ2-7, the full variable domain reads EAGVAQSPRYKIIEKRQSVAFWCNPISGHATLYWYQQILGQGPKLLIQFQNNGVVDDSQLPKDRFSAERLKGVDSTLKIQPAKLEDSAVYLCASSRQPSGRGYEQYFGPGTRLTVT.

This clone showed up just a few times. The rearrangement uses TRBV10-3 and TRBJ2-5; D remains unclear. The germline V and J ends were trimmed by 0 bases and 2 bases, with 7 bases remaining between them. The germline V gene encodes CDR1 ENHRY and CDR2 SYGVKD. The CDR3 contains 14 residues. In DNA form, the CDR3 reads TGTGCCATCAGTGAGTCGGGCAGTCAAGAGACCCAGTACTTC. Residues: CAISESGSQETQYF.

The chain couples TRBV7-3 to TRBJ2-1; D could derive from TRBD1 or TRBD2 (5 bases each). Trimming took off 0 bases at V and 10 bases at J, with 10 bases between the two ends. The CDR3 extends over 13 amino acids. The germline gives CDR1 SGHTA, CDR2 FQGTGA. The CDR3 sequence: CASSLTVWDEQFF. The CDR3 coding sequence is TGTGCCAGCAGCTTAACTGTGTGGGACGAGCAGTTCTTC.

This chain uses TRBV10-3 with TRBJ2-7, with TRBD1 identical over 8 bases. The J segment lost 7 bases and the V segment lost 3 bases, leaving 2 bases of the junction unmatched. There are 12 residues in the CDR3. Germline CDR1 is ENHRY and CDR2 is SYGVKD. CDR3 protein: CAISDGQGEQYF. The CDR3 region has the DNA TGTGCCATCAGTGATGGACAGGGAGAGCAGTACTTC.

CDR3 protein: CASSPPAGEVNEQFF. CDR3 sequence (DNA): TGTGCCAGCTCACCACCGGCGGGAGAGGTCAATGAGCAGTTCTTC. The chain combines TRBV18 with TRBJ2-1, with 7 bases that match TRBD2. The V segment lost 0 bases and the J segment 6 bases; nucleotides outside the gene matches: 5. The CDR3 totals 15 residues. From germline, CDR1 is KGHSH and CDR2 LQKENI.

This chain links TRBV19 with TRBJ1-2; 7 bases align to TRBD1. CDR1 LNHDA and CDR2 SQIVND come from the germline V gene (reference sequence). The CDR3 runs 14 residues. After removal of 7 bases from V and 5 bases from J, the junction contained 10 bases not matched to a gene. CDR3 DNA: TGTGCCAGTACCACCCTCAGGGGACAGTATGGCTACACCTTC. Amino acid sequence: CASTTLRGQYGYTF.

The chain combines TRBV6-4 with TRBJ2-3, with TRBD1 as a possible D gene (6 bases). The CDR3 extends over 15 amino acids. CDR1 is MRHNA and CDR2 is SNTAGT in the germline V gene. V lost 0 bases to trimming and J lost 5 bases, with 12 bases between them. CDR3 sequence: CASSDSGGGGDTQYF. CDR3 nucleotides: TGTGCCAGCAGTGACTCAGGTGGGGGCGGAGATACGCAGTATTTT.

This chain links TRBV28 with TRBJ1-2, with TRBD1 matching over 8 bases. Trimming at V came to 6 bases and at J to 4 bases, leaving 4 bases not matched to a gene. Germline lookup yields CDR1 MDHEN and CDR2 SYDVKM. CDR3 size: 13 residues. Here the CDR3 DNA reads TGTGCCAGCAGCCCAGGGACAGGCTATGGCTACACCTTC. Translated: CASSPGTGYGYTF.

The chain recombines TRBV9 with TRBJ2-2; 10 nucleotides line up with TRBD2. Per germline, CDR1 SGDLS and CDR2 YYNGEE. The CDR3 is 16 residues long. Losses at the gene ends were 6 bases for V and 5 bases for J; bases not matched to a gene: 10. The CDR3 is CASTSAGGPGTGELFF. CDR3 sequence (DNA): TGTGCCAGCACCTCAGCGGGAGGGCCGGGAACCGGGGAGCTGTTTTTT.

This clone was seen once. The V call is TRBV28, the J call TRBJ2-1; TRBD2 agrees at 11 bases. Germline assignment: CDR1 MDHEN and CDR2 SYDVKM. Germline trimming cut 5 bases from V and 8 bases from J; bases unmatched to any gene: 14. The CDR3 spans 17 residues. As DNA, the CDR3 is TGTGCCAGCAGTCCAAGGACTAGCGGGCTCGGCAGGGATGAGCAGTTCTTC. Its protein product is CASSPRTSGLGRDEQFF. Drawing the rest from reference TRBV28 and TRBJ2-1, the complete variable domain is DVKVTQSSRYLVKRTGEKVFLECVQDMDHENMFWYRQDPGLGLRLIYFSYDVKMKEKGDIPEGYSVSREKKERFSLILESASTNQTSMYLCASSPRTSGLGRDEQFFGPGTRLTVL.

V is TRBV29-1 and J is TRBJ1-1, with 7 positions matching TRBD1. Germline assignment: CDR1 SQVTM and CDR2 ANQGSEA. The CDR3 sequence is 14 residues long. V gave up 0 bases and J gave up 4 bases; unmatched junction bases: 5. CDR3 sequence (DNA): TGCAGCGTTGAAGAACAGGGGTGGAGCACTGAAGCTTTCTTT. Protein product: CSVEEQGWSTEAFF.

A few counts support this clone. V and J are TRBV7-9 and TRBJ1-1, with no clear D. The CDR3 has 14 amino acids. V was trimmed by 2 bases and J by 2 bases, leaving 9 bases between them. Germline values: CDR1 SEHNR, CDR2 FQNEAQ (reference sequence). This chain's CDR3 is CASSLSGFNTEAFF. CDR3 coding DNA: TGTGCCAGCAGCTTATCTGGGTTTAACACTGAAGCTTTCTTT.

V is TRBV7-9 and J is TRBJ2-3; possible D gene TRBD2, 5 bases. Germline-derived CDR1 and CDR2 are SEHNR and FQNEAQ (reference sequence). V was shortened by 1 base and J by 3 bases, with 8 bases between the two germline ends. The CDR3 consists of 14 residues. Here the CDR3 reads CASSLGPGTDTQYF. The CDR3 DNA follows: TGTGCCAGCAGCTTAGGGCCGGGAACAGATACGCAGTATTTT.

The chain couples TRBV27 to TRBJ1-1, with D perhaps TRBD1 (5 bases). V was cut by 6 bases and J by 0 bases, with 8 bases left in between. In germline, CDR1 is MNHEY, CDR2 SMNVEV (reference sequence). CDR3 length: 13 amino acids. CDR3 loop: CASRGGMNTEAFF. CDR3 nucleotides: TGTGCCAGCAGGGGGGGAATGAACACTGAAGCTTTCTTT.